The 5 T cell receptor beta chains listed next were all sequenced from one sample in a study of T cells in Graves' hyperthyroidism and ophthalmopathy. RNA transcripts were the template for amplifying TCR beta CDR3 regions. Initially, a first-round RT-PCR of the TCR CDR3 employed the HTBI primer set. From the multiplex PCR reads, TCRdb called clonotypes with MiXCR, one entry per CDR3 protein. The data contain roughly 840,000 distinct CDR3 sequences, more than 30% of them seen just once; the ten biggest clones take up 8.9%. The sample taken for sequencing was blood. The receptors come from a man aged 18 to 29 with Graves' hyperthyroidism.

J is TRBJ2-2 and V is TRBV12-3 or TRBV12-4; TRBD1 or TRBD2 may be the D gene (6 bases each). The CDR3 is 17 amino acids. V shed 6 bases and J shed 0 bases, with 17 bases lying between them. CDR3 nucleotide sequence: TGTGCCAGCAGACCACCTTGGGGGGCCGCGAACACCGGGGAGCTGTTTTTT. It encodes CASRPPWGAANTGELFF.

This chain uses TRBV9 with TRBJ2-7; D might be TRBD2 (5 bases). The CDR3 covers 12 residues. CDR1 is SGDLS and CDR2 is YYNGEE in the germline V gene. Trimming stripped 3 bases from V and 6 bases from J, with 10 bases between. The CDR3 sequence: CASSGGPSEQYF. CDR3 sequence (DNA): TGTGCCAGCAGCGGAGGGCCAAGCGAGCAGTACTTC.

The chain links TRBV2 to TRBJ1-1, with D maybe TRBD1 (5 bases). Trimming removed 6 bases at V and 10 bases at J, with 15 bases between. Germline values: CDR1 SNHLY, CDR2 FYNNEI. The CDR3 loop spans 12 amino acids. The DNA of the CDR3 is TGTGCCAGCAGCCAGGACGGGACGGCAGCTTTCTTT. Protein product: CASSQDGTAAFF.

The chain couples TRBV20-1 to TRBJ2-7; unclear D gene. Germline CDR1 and CDR2: DFQATT and SNEGSKA (reference sequence). The CDR3 totals 14 residues. Trimming removed 6 bases at V and 2 bases at J, with 17 bases between. The CDR3 coding sequence is TGCAGTGCCCGTTTAGGCCTCAGAACCTACGAGCAGTACTTC. Protein product: CSARLGLRTYEQYF.

This clonotype was recorded many times. This sequence joins TRBV9 and TRBJ1-2, with unresolved D. Trimming took off 3 bases at V and 8 bases at J, with 8 bases between the two ends. CDR3 size: 11 residues. CDR1 is SGDLS and CDR2 is YYNGEE in the germline V gene. In nucleotides, the CDR3 is TGTGCCAGCAGCGACTTGGAAGGCTACACCTTC. Protein: CASSDLEGYTF.